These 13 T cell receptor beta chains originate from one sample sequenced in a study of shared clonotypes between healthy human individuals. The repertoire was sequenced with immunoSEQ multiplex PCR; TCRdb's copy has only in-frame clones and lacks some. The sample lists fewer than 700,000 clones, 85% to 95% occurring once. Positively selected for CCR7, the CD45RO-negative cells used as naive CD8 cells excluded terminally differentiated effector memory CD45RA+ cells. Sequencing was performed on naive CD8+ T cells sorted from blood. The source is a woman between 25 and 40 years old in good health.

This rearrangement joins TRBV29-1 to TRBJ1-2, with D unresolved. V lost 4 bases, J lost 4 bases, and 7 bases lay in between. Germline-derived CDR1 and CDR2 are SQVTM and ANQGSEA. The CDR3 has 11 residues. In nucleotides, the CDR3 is TGCAGCGTTGGTGGCACCTATGGCTACACCTTC. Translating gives CSVGGTYGYTF. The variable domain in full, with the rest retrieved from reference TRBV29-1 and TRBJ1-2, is SAVISQKPSRDICQRGTSLTIQCQVDSQVTMMFWYRQQPGQSLTLIATANQGSEATYESGFVIDKFPISRPNLTFSTLTVSNMSPEDSSIYLCSVGGTYGYTFGSGTRLTVV.

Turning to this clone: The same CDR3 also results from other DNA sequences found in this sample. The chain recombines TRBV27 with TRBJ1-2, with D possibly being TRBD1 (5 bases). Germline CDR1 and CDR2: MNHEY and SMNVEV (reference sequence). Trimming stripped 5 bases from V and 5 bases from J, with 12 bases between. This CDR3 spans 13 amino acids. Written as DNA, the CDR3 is TGTGCCAGCAGTCTAGGGGCTGGTTATGGCTACACCTTC. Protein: CASSLGAGYGYTF.

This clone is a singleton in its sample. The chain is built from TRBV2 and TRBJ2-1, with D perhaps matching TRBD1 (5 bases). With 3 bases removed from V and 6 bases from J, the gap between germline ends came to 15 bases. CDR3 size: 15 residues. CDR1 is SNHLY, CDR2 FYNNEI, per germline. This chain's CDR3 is CASSETQDSGNEQFF. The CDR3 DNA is TGTGCCAGCAGTGAGACACAGGATTCGGGCAATGAGCAGTTCTTC.

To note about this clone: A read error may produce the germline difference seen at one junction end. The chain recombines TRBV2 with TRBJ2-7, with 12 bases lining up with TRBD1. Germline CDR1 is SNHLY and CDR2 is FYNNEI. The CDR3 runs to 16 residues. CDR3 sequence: CASSEGPGQGANEQYF. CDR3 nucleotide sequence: TGTGCCAGCAGCGAAGGACCGGGACAGGGGGCGAACGAGCAGTACTTC. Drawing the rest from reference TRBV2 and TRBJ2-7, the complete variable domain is EPEVTQTPSHQVTQMGQEVILRCVPISNHLYFYWYRQILGQKVEFLVSFYNNEISEKSEIFDDQFSVERPDGSNFTLKIRSTKLEDSAMYFCASSEGPGQGANEQYFGPGTRLTVT.

Written as DNA, the CDR3 is TGCGCCAGCAGCTTAAGTGGTTCGTCCGAGCAGTACTTC. Translated: CASSLSGSSEQYF. The rearrangement joins TRBV5-1 to TRBJ2-7, with D uncertain. The CDR3 contains 13 residues. The V and J ends lost 2 bases and 6 bases respectively, with 12 bases between them. CDR1 and CDR2 (germline): SGHRS, YFSETQ.

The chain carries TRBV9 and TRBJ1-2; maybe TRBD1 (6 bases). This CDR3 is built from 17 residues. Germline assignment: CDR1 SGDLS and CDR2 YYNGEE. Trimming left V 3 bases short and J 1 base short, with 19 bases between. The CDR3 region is CASSGRDTATLNYGYTF. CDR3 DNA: TGTGCCAGCAGCGGTAGGGACACCGCAACCCTTAACTATGGCTACACCTTC.

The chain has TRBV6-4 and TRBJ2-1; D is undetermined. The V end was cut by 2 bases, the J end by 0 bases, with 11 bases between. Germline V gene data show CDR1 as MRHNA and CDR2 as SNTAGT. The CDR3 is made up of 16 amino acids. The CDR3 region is CASSDPYKSSYNEQFF. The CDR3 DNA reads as TGTGCCAGCAGTGACCCCTACAAGAGCTCCTACAATGAGCAGTTCTTC.

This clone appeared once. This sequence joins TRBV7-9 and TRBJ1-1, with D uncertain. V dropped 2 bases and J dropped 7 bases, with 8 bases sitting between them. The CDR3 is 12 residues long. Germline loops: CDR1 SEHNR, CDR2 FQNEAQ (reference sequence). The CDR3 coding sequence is TGTGCCAGCAGCTTAAGCGGCAGTGAAGCTTTCTTT. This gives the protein CASSLSGSEAFF.

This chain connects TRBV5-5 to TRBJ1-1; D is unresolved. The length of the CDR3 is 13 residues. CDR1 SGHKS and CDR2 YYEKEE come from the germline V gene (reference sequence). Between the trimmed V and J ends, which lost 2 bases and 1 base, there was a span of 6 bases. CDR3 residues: CASSFGKNTEAFF. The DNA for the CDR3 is TGTGCCAGCAGCTTCGGCAAGAACACTGAAGCTTTCTTT.

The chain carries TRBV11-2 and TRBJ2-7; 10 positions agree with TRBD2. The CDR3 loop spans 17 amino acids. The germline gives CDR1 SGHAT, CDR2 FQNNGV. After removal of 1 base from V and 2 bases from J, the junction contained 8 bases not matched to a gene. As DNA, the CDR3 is TGTGCCAGCAGCTTAGTGTCCGCTAGCGGGAGTCCCTACGAGCAGTACTTC. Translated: CASSLVSASGSPYEQYF.

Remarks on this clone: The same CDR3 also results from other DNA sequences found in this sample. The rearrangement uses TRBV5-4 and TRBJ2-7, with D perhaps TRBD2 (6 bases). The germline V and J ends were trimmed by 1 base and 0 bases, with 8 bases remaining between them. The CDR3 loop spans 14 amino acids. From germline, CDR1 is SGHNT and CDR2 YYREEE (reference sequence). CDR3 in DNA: TGTGCCAGCAGCTTGTTCGGGAGCTCCTACGAGCAGTACTTC. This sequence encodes CASSLFGSSYEQYF.

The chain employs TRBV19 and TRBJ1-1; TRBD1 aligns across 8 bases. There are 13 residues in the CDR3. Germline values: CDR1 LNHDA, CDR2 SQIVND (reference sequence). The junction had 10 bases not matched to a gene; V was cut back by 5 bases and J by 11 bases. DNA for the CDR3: TGTGCCAGTAGTCCCGGACAGGGAATGACGGCTTTCTTT. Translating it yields CASSPGQGMTAFF. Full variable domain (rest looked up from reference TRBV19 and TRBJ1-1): DGGITQSPKYLFRKEGQNVTLSCEQNLNHDAMYWYRQDPGQGLRLIYYSQIVNDFQKGDIAEGYSVSREKKESFPLTVTSAQKNPTAFYLCASSPGQGMTAFFGQGTRLTVV.

Written as DNA, the CDR3 is TGTGCCAGCAGCGATTCTACGGTCGGGTACAATGAGCAGTTCTTC. This encodes CASSDSTVGYNEQFF. This chain joins TRBV7-9 and TRBJ2-1; D ambiguous. The length of the CDR3 is 15 residues. Germline V lookup: CDR1 SEHNR, CDR2 FQNEAQ (reference sequence). V was cut by 5 bases and J by 4 bases, with 15 bases left in between.